This T cell receptor (beta chain) was captured by sequencing in a study of T cell responses to AZD1222 COVID-19 vaccine. Germline V CDR1 and CDR2: SGHRS, YFSETQ. The CDR3 runs to 14 residues. Notes on this clone: At one boundary the junction diverges from the germline segment, which might be a read error.

Only in-frame clones appear in the TCRdb table, and some are missing; sequencing was by immunoSEQ multiplex PCR. The data show about 180,000 clones, with over 90% seen just once and roughly 1.9% held by the top ten. Sample: peripheral blood, taken 28 days after the second AZD1222 dose. This clonotype was obtained from an adult who received the AZD1222 COVID-19 vaccine. The rearrangement links TRBV5-1 to TRBJ1-4; 10 nucleotides line up with TRBD1. CDR3 coding DNA: TGCGCCAGCAGCTTGGATGGTCGGGGACAGGGGAGGCTTTTT. Protein: CASSLDGRGQGRLF.